The 25 T cell receptor beta chains listed next were all sequenced from one sample in a study of Ad26.COV2.S vaccination and SARS-CoV-2 variants (dated by TCRdb to the early 2020s). The method behind the library was the immunoSEQ multiplex PCR assay. Here the immuneACCESS table is served through TCRdb, limited to in-frame sequences with V and J called. Missing clones are a known gap in these copies; in checked studies unresolved V genes cover under half, and the rest lacks a known reason. This sample gives a few hundred thousand clones in total; about 89% of them show up just once. The top ten clones comprise about 3.1% of the sample. This specimen's treatment or condition label, interpreted: some 20 received Ad26.COV2.S at low or high dose, single or two shots; about 5 received placebo; per-sample allocation not given. Repertoires of vaccine and placebo recipients were sequenced from samples collected on day 63 after the first injection.

The sample consisted of peripheral blood, taken in a trial of Ad26.COV2.S vaccine versus placebo. All receptors come from a person between 18 and 59 years old who received the Ad26.COV2.S COVID-19 vaccine or a placebo.

The CDR3 is CASSLSAGNTIYF. CDR3 nucleotide sequence: TGTGCCAGCAGTTTATCAGCTGGAAACACCATATATTTT. The gene calls are TRBV28 and TRBJ1-3; D unresolved. The CDR3 contains 13 residues. Germline V CDR1 and CDR2: MDHEN, SYDVKM. Trimming removed 1 base at V and 2 bases at J, with 3 bases between.

J is TRBJ2-2 and V is TRBV5-1; tentative D call: TRBD1 (6 bases). The CDR3 runs 14 residues. V lost 4 bases to trimming and J lost 6 bases, with 13 bases between them. Looked up from germline, CDR1 is SGHRS and CDR2 is YFSETQ. This chain's CDR3 is CASSKQGSAGELFF. CDR3 coding DNA: TGCGCCAGCAGCAAACAGGGCTCGGCCGGGGAGCTGTTTTTT. Combining the CDR3 with reference TRBV5-1 and TRBJ2-2 gives the whole variable domain KAGVTQTPRYLIKTRGQQVTLSCSPISGHRSVSWYQQTPGQGLQFLFEYFSETQRNKGNFPGRFSGRQFSNSRSEMNVSTLELGDSALYLCASSKQGSAGELFFGEGSRLTVL.

The chain combines TRBV5-1 with TRBJ2-7; a weak D match, TRBD2 (5 bases). The V and J ends lost 3 bases and 6 bases respectively, with 16 bases between them. The CDR3 spans 14 residues. From germline, CDR1 is SGHRS and CDR2 YFSETQ. CDR3 amino acids: CASSWQDGNSEQYF. For the CDR3, the DNA is TGCGCCAGCAGCTGGCAGGACGGGAACTCCGAGCAGTACTTC.

The count of this clone is one. The CDR3 nucleotides are TGTGCCAGTAACCCGGGGAGGGGGGTAAAAAATTCACCCCTCCACTTT. Protein product: CASNPGRGVKNSPLHF. V usage is TRBV19 and J usage is TRBJ1-6, with D tentatively TRBD1 (6 bases). The CDR3 totals 16 residues. Trimming took off 7 bases at V and 7 bases at J, with 20 bases between the two ends. From germline, CDR1 is LNHDA and CDR2 SQIVND (reference sequence).

This sequence joins TRBV19 and TRBJ2-3; TRBD2 matches at 11 bases. V lost 3 bases, J lost 3 bases, and 5 bases stayed unmatched. CDR3 length equals 16 residues. Looked up from germline, CDR1 is LNHDA and CDR2 is SQIVND (reference sequence). In nucleotides, the CDR3 is TGTGCCAGTAGTATTAGCGGGGGGGCGGGTACAGATACGCAGTATTTT. The encoded protein is CASSISGGAGTDTQYF.

The rearrangement joins TRBV5-1 to TRBJ2-5; D perhaps matches TRBD1 (5 bases). The V gene's germline CDR1 is SGHRS and CDR2 YFSETQ. The V end was cut by 3 bases, the J end by 8 bases, with 17 bases between. The CDR3 has 14 residues. The CDR3 loop is CASSSLGRVETQYF. The CDR3 DNA sequence: TGCGCCAGCAGCTCCCTGGGCAGGGTGGAAACCCAGTACTTC.

The CDR3 coding sequence is TGTGCCAGCAGTTTGAAGCACACAGGGAGGTTCACTGAAGCTTTCTTT. Its translation is CASSLKHTGRFTEAFF. The chain recombines TRBV27 with TRBJ1-1, with TRBD1 as a possible D gene (6 bases). The ends were cut back, 3 bases at V and 4 bases at J, with 18 bases in the middle. The CDR3 spans 16 residues. CDR1 and CDR2 from the germline V gene are MNHEY and SMNVEV (reference sequence).

The chain carries TRBV21-1 and TRBJ2-1; TRBD2 is the table's D call, not checked against the DNA. TRBV21-1 is annotated as a pseudogene. The CDR3 spans 16 residues. CDR3 region: CASSKVTDTTNNEQFF. In nucleotides, the CDR3 is TGTGCCAGCAGCAAAGTGACGGATACTACCAACAATGAGCAGTTCTTC.

The rearrangement joins TRBV2 to TRBJ1-6; D gene unclear. The CDR3 length is 12 residues. Trimming took off 0 bases at V and 10 bases at J, with 4 bases between the two ends. The V gene's germline CDR1 is SNHLY and CDR2 FYNNEI. CDR3 sequence (DNA): TGTGCCAGCAGTGAAGCGCTATCACCCCTCCACTTT. Translating it yields CASSEALSPLHF.

The chain combines TRBV11-3 with TRBJ2-7; 12 bases match TRBD2. The V gene end was trimmed by 5 bases and the J gene end by 6 bases; junction bases not matched to a gene: 5. The CDR3 length is 14 residues. Germline V gives CDR1 SGHNT, CDR2 YENEEA. The CDR3 region has the DNA TGTGCCAGCAGCGCTAGCGGGGGGGAGGGCGAGCAGTACTTC. It yields the protein CASSASGGEGEQYF.

In DNA form, the CDR3 reads TGTGCCAGCCCCCCCAGGGCCGGGGCCAACGTCCTGACTTTC. It encodes CASPPRAGANVLTF. The chain uses TRBV28 and TRBJ2-6, with TRBD1 as a possible D gene (5 bases). The CDR3 runs 14 residues. Germline V gives CDR1 MDHEN, CDR2 SYDVKM. The V end was cut by 8 bases, the J end by 4 bases, with 12 bases between.

J is TRBJ2-2 and V is TRBV29-1; D remains unclear. CDR1 and CDR2 from the germline V gene are SQVTM and ANQGSEA. The CDR3 loop spans 13 amino acids. Trimming stripped 7 bases from V and 7 bases from J, with 16 bases between. The CDR3 coding sequence is TGCAGCGCCCAAAGGTGGAGTAGCGGGGAGCTGTTTTTT. It codes for CSAQRWSSGELFF.

CDR3 sequence reads: CASSLGQNTEAFF. In nucleotides, the CDR3 is TGTGCCAGCAGCTTAGGACAGAACACTGAAGCTTTCTTT. J is TRBJ1-1 and V is TRBV7-8, with D hard to call. This CDR3 is built from 13 residues. In germline, CDR1 is SGHVS, CDR2 FQNEAQ. Trimming pared 1 base from V and 1 base from J, leaving 4 bases between. Using reference TRBV7-8 and TRBJ1-1 for the parts outside the CDR3, the full variable domain is GAGVSQSPRYKVAKRGQDVALRCDPISGHVSLFWYQQALGQGPEFLTYFQNEAQLDKSGLPSDRFFAERPEGSVSTLKIQRTQQEDSAVYLCASSLGQNTEAFFGQGTRLTVV.

This clone was detected only once. The chain couples TRBV5-1 to TRBJ1-1; 7 bases match TRBD1. The CDR3 has 17 amino acids. Trimming cost V 0 bases and J 3 bases; bases outside gene matches: 11. Germline V lookup: CDR1 SGHRS, CDR2 YFSETQ. The CDR3 DNA reads TGCGCCAGCAGCTTGGACCCAGTCGGGCAGGGGGACACTGAAGCTTTCTTT. Translated: CASSLDPVGQGDTEAFF.

This clone was observed a single time. The chain links TRBV29-1 to TRBJ2-5; no clear D gene. The CDR3 is made up of 12 amino acids. In germline, CDR1 is SQVTM, CDR2 ANQGSEA. Deletions cut 5 bases from V and 1 base from J, with 8 bases between. The chain's CDR3 is CSVWNVQETQYF. The CDR3 DNA is TGCAGCGTTTGGAACGTCCAAGAGACCCAGTACTTC.

This clone was observed a handful of times. The chain links TRBV2 to TRBJ1-2, with a tentative D call TRBD1 (6 bases). Germline V CDR1 and CDR2: SNHLY, FYNNEI. Trimming removed 4 bases at V and 8 bases at J, with 14 bases between. The CDR3 sequence is 13 residues long. In DNA, the CDR3 is TGTGCCAGCAGTGGAACAGGGCGGGACGGCTACACCTTC. Protein sequence: CASSGTGRDGYTF.

This clone was observed a handful of times. This chain uses TRBV10-3 with TRBJ1-4; D is unresolved. Germline-derived CDR1 and CDR2 are ENHRY and SYGVKD. Trimming cost V 6 bases and J 8 bases, with 10 bases left between them. The CDR3 has 12 amino acids. CDR3 bases: TGTGCCATCAGCGGCATGGACGAAAAACTGTTTTTT. Translated, it gives CAISGMDEKLFF.

The V gene is TRBV7-2, the J gene TRBJ1-6; D is unresolved. V lost 2 bases and J lost 8, with 25 bases in between. Germline loops: CDR1 SGHTA, CDR2 FQGNSA. This CDR3 is 19 amino acids long. The CDR3 DNA reads TGTGCCAGCAGCTTACGCCCAGACAACCGTCGCCTCGGTTATTCACCCCTCCACTTT. Translated: CASSLRPDNRRLGYSPLHF.

The V and J genes are TRBV18 and TRBJ2-5, with D possibly matching TRBD1 (6 bases). The CDR3 has 13 amino acids. Trimming left V 4 bases short and J 3 bases short, with 9 bases between. CDR1 is KGHSH, CDR2 LQKENI, per germline. DNA of the CDR3: TGTGCCAGCTCACGGAACAGGGAAGAGACCCAGTACTTC. This encodes CASSRNREETQYF.

This chain uses TRBV20-1 with TRBJ1-1; D may be TRBD1 (5 bases). Germline assignment: CDR1 DFQATT and CDR2 SNEGSKA (reference sequence). The V and J ends lost 3 bases and 1 base respectively, with 9 bases between them. The CDR3 is made up of 13 amino acids. The CDR3 loop reads CSASEQENTEAFF. The CDR3 coding sequence is TGCAGTGCTAGTGAACAGGAGAACACTGAAGCTTTCTTT.

This clone occurred once. The V gene is TRBV7-9, the J gene TRBJ1-2, with 7 bases that match TRBD1. The junction had 1 base not matched to a gene; V was cut back by 2 bases and J by 4 bases. CDR3 size: 13 residues. From germline, CDR1 is SEHNR and CDR2 FQNEAQ (reference sequence). The CDR3 DNA is TGTGCCAGCAGCTTATGGACAGGCTATGGCTACACCTTC. This encodes CASSLWTGYGYTF.

The rearrangement joins TRBV7-8 to TRBJ1-6, with D uncertain. The germline CDR1 and CDR2 sequences are SGHVS and FQNEAQ. V was trimmed by 2 bases and J by 8 bases, leaving 13 bases between them. This CDR3 is 15 amino acids long. CDR3 in DNA: TGTGCCAGCAGCTTATGGGTCTCAAGGGATTCACCCCTCCACTTT. Amino acids: CASSLWVSRDSPLHF.

The chain employs TRBV4-1 and TRBJ2-5; D uncertain. V dropped 0 bases and J dropped 3 bases, with 5 bases sitting between them. The germline V gene has CDR1 MGHRA and CDR2 YSYEKL. The CDR3 length is 13 residues. This chain's CDR3 is CASSQDGEETQYF. CDR3 nucleotides: TGCGCCAGCAGCCAAGATGGTGAAGAGACCCAGTACTTC.

This clone was picked up one time. The chain couples TRBV11-2 to TRBJ2-1; D is undetermined. V was clipped by 1 base and J by 8 bases, with 9 bases between them. The CDR3 runs to 13 residues. CDR1 SGHAT and CDR2 FQNNGV come from the germline V gene. The CDR3 bases are TGTGCCAGCAGCTTAGCCCCCCGGGATGAGCAGTTCTTC. Encoded protein: CASSLAPRDEQFF.

The V gene is TRBV4-1, the J gene TRBJ1-1; no reliable D call. The V gene lost 1 base and the J gene lost 6 bases, with 6 bases spanning the gap. The germline V gene has CDR1 MGHRA and CDR2 YSYEKL. The CDR3 extends over 12 amino acids. In DNA form, the CDR3 reads TGCGCCAGCAGCCAAGTTTTATCTGAAGCTTTCTTT. It codes for CASSQVLSEAFF.